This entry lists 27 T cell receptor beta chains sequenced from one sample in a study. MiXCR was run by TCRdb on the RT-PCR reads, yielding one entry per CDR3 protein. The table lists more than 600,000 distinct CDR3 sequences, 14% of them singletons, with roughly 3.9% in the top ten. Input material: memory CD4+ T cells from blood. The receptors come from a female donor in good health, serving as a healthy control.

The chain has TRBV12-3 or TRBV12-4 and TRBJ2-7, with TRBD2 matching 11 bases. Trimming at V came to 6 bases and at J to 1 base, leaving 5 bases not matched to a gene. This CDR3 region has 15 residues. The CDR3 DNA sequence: TGTGCCAGCAGCCGTAGCGGGAGGGGTTCCTACGAGCAGTACTTC. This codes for CASSRSGRGSYEQYF.

Here the CDR3 reads CSASVPTGEQYF. The CDR3 DNA reads TGCAGTGCTAGCGTCCCGACCGGGGAGCAGTACTTC. The chain has TRBV20-1 and TRBJ2-7; no reliable D call. The CDR3 is made up of 12 amino acids. V was trimmed by 3 bases and J by 7 bases, leaving 13 bases between them. Per germline, CDR1 DFQATT and CDR2 SNEGSKA (reference sequence).

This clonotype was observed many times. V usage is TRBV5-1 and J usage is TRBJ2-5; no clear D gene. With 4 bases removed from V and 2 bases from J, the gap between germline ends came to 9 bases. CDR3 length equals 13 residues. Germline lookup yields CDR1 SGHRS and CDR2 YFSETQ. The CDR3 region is CASSLGKQETQYF. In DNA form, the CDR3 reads TGCGCCAGCAGCCTAGGGAAACAAGAGACCCAGTACTTC.

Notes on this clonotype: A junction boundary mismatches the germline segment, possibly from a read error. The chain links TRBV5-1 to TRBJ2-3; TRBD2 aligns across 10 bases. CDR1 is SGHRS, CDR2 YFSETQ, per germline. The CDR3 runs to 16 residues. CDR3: CASSPGTSEYTDTRYF. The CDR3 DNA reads TGCGCCAGCAGCCCGGGGACTAGCGAATACACAGATACGCGGTATTTT.

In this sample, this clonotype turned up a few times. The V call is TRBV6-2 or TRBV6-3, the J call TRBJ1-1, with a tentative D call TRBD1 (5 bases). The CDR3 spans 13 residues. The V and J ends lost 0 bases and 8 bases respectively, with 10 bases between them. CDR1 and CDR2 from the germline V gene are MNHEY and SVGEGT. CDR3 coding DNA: TGTGCCAGCAGTTACTCGTGGCAGGGAGAAGCTTTCTTT. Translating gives CASSYSWQGEAFF.

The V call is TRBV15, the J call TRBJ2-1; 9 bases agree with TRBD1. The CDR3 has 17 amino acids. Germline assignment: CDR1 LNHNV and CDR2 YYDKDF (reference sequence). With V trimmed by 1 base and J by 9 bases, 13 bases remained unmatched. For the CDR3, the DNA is TGTGCCACCAGCAGAGGGGTGAGGGACAGGGAAGATGGTGAGCAGTTCTTC. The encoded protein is CATSRGVRDREDGEQFF. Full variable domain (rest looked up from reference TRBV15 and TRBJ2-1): DAMVIQNPRYQVTQFGKPVTLSCSQTLNHNVMYWYQQKSSQAPKLLFHYYDKDFNNEADTPDNFQSRRPNTSFCFLDIRSPGLGDTAMYLCATSRGVRDREDGEQFFGPGTRLTVL.

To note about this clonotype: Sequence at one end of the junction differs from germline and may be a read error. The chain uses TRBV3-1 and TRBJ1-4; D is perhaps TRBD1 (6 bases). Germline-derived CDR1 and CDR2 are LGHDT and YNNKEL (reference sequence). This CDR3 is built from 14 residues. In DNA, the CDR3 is TGTGCCAGCAGCCAAGCCGGACGACAGGCCTTTAAGGTTTTT. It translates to CASSQAGRQAFKVF.

CDR3 amino acids: CASSLDRGGGFPYEQYF. The CDR3 nucleotides read TGTGCCAGCAGCTTAGATCGCGGGGGGGGCTTCCCCTACGAGCAGTACTTC. The rearrangement links TRBV7-2 to TRBJ2-7; TRBD2 agrees at 9 bases. J gave up 2 bases and V 1 base, and 9 bases lay outside the gene matches. CDR3 length: 17 residues. The germline V gene encodes CDR1 SGHTA and CDR2 FQGNSA.

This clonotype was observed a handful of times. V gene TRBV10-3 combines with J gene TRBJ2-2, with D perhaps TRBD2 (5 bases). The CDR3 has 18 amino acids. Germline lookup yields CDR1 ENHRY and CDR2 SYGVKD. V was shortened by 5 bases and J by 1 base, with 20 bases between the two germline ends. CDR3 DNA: TGTGCCATCAGTCCCGACACCGGGATACATATGAACACCGGGGAGCTGTTTTTT. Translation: CAISPDTGIHMNTGELFF.

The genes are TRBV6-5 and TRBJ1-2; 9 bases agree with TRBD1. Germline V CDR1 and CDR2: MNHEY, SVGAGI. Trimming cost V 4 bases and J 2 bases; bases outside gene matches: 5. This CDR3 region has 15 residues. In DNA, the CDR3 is TGTGCCAGCAGTTGGGACAGGGCCGGAAACTATGGCTACACCTTC. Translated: CASSWDRAGNYGYTF.

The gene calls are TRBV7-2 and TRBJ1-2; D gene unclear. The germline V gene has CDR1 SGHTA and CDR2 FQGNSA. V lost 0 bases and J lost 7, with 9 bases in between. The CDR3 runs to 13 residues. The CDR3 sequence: CASSLAEVGGYTF. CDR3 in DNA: TGTGCCAGCAGCTTAGCGGAGGTGGGTGGCTACACCTTC. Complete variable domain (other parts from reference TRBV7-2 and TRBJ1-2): GAGVSQSPSNKVTEKGKDVELRCDPISGHTALYWYRQSLGQGLEFLIYFQGNSAPDKSGLPSDRFSAERTGGSVSTLTIQRTQQEDSAVYLCASSLAEVGGYTFGSGTRLTVV.

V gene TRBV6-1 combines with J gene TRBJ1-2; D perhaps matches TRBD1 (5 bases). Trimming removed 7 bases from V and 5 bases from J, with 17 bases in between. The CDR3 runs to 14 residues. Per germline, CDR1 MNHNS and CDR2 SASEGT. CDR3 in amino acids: CASTPGPTHYGYTF. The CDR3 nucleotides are TGTGCCAGCACCCCGGGACCGACCCATTATGGCTACACCTTC.

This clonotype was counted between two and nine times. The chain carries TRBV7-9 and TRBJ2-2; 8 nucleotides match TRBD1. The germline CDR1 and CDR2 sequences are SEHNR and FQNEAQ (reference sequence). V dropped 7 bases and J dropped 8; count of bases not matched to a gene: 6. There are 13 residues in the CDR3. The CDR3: CASIRQGIGELFF. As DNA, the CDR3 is TGTGCCAGCATCCGACAGGGGATAGGGGAGCTGTTTTTT. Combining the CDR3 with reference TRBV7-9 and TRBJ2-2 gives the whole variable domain DTGVSQNPRHKITKRGQNVTFRCDPISEHNRLYWYRQTLGQGPEFLTYFQNEAQLEKSRLLSDRFSAERPKGSFSTLEIQRTEQGDSAMYLCASIRQGIGELFFGEGSRLTVL.

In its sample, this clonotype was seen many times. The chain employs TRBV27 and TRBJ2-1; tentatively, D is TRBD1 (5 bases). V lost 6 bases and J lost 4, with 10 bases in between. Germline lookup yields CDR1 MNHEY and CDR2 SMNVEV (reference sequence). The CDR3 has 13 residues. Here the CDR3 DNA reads TGTGCCAGCAGCCAGACAGCTTACAATGAGCAGTTCTTC. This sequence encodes CASSQTAYNEQFF.

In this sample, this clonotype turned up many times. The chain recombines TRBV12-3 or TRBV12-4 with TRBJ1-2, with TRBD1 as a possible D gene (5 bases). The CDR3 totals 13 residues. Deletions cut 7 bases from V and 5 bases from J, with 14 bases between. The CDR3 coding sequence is TGTGCCAGCATCCGGGGGGGGTCATATGGCTACACCTTC. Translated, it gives CASIRGGSYGYTF.

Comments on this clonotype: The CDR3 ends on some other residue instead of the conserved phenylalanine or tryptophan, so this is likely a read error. This CDR3 is CASSGQVAGADEQYY. DNA for the CDR3: TGTGCCAGCAGTGGACAGGTAGCGGGAGCTGACGAGCAGTACTAC. This chain connects TRBV28 to TRBJ2-7; 9 bases align to TRBD2. Losses at the gene ends were 5 bases for V and 5 bases for J; bases not matched to a gene: 10. The CDR3 totals 15 residues. CDR1 MDHEN and CDR2 SYDVKM come from the germline V gene.

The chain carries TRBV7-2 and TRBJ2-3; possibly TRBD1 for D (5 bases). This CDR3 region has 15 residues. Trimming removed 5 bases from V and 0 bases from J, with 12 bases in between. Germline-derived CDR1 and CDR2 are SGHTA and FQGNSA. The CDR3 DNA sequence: TGTGCCAGCAGCCAAACAAAGGGGAGCACAGATACGCAGTATTTT. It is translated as CASSQTKGSTDTQYF. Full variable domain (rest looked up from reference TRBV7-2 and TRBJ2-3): GAGVSQSPSNKVTEKGKDVELRCDPISGHTALYWYRQSLGQGLEFLIYFQGNSAPDKSGLPSDRFSAERTGGSVSTLTIQRTQQEDSAVYLCASSQTKGSTDTQYFGPGTRLTVL.

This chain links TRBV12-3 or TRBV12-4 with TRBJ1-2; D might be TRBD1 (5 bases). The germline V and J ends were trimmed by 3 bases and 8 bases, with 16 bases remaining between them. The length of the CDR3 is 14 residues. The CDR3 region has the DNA TGTGCCAGCAGTTTGGAGATTCTAAGGGGCGGCTACACCTTC. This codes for CASSLEILRGGYTF.

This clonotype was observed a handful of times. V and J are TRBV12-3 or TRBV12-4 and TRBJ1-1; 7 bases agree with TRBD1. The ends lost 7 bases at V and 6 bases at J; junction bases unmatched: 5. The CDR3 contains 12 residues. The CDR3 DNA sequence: TGTGCCAGCAAGCCGACAGGGCCTGAAGCTTTCTTT. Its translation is CASKPTGPEAFF.

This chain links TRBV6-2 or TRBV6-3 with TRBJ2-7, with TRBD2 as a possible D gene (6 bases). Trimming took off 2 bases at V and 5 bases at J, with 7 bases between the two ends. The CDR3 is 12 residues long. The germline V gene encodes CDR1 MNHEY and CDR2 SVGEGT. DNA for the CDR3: TGTGCCAGCAGTTACGGAGGGAACGAGCAGTACTTC. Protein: CASSYGGNEQYF.

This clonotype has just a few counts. CDR3 sequence: CASSYSIRASHTDTQYF. CDR3 coding DNA: TGTGCCAGCAGTTACTCGATAAGGGCCTCACACACAGATACGCAGTATTTT. The genes are TRBV6-5 and TRBJ2-3; the D is unclear. The CDR3 covers 17 residues. Germline V gene sequence: CDR1 MNHEY, CDR2 SVGAGI. V was cut by 0 bases and J by 2 bases, with 15 bases left in between.

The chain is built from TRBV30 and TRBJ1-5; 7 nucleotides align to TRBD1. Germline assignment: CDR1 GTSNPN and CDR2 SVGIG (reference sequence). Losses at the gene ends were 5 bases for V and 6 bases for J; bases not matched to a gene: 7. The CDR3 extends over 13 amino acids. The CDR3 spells CAWETGKGQPQHF. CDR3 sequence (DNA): TGTGCCTGGGAGACAGGGAAAGGTCAGCCCCAGCATTTT.

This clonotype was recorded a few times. This CDR3 reads CAISDRGKDTGELFF. As DNA, the CDR3 is TGTGCCATCAGCGACAGGGGAAAGGACACCGGGGAGCTGTTTTTT. The chain combines TRBV10-3 with TRBJ2-2, with 8 bases fitting TRBD1. J was trimmed by 3 bases and V by 6 bases; bases with no gene match: 6. The CDR3 is 15 residues long. Germline V lookup: CDR1 ENHRY, CDR2 SYGVKD.

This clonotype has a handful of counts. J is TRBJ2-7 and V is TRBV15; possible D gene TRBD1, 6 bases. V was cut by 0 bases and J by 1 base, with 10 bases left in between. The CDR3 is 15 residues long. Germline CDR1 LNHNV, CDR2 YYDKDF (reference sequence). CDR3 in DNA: TGTGCCACCAGCAGAGATCGGGACATGTCCTACGAGCAGTACTTC. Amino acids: CATSRDRDMSYEQYF.

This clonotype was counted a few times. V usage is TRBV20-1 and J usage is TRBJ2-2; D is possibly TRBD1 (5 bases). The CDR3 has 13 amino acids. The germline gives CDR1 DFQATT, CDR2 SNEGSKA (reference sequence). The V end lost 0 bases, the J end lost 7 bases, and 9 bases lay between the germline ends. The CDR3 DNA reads TGCAGTGCTAGAGATACAGGCCACGGGGAGCTGTTTTTT. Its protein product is CSARDTGHGELFF.

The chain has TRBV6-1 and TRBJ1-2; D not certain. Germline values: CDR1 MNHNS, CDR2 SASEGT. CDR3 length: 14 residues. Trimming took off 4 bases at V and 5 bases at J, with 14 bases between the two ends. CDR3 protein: CASSGQRSVYGYTF. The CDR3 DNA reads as TGTGCCAGCAGTGGGCAGAGGTCTGTGTATGGCTACACCTTC.

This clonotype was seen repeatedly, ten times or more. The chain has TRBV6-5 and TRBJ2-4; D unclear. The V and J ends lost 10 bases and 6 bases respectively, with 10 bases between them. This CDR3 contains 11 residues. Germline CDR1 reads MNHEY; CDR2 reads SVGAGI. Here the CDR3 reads CATNGGNIQYF. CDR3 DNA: TGTGCCACCAACGGTGGAAACATTCAGTACTTC.